The present TCR beta chain was sequenced within a study of shared clonotypes between healthy human individuals. Study outcomes and limitations: Among non-shared clonotypes, generation probabilities were lower than among those shared by all four donors. For naive CD4 cells, 4% to 6% of clonotypes were shared across a handful of donors.

Trimming removed 4 bases from V and 4 bases from J; junction bases left unmatched: 4. There are 14 residues in the CDR3. Germline CDR1 is MNHEY and CDR2 is SVGAGI. With regard to this clone: What it binds is unknown.

Using immunoSEQ multiplex PCR, the repertoire was profiled, and TCRdb retains in-frame clones only, with some absent. Of about 770,000 clones detected, around 77% appear once; the ten largest clones hold approximately 2%. The sequence derives from a young woman in good health. The V call is TRBV6-5, the J call TRBJ2-7; 10 positions match TRBD2. Material: memory CD4+ T cells sorted from blood. The subset was: CD45RA-negative fraction. CDR3 sequence reads: CASSLLAGIYEQYF. The CDR3 coding sequence is TGTGCCAGCAGTTTACTAGCGGGAATTTACGAGCAGTACTTC.